The 13 T cell receptor beta chains below were found in one sample sequenced in a study of blood T cells in healthy people across ages. Primed by a sample-barcoded 5' primer and a J-beta primer mix, a second PCR proceeded for 7 to 11 cycles. One entry per CDR3 protein, called by TCRdb with MiXCR from the 5' RACE reads. The sample carries roughly 1,500,000 distinct CDR3 sequences, roughly 45% recorded once. What was sequenced was blood. The receptors here all came from a woman under 30 in good health.

The J gene is TRBJ2-3, the V gene TRBV20-1; TRBD2 aligns across 8 bases. The CDR3 length is 15 residues. Per germline, CDR1 DFQATT and CDR2 SNEGSKA (reference sequence). Trimming removed 0 bases from V and 2 bases from J; junction bases left unmatched: 4. CDR3 amino acids: CSARDPTSATDTQYF. The CDR3 DNA reads TGCAGTGCTAGAGATCCGACTAGCGCCACAGATACGCAGTATTTT.

The rearrangement links TRBV7-2 to TRBJ1-2; weak D call: TRBD1 (6 bases). Germline CDR1 and CDR2: SGHTA and FQGNSA. The V and J ends lost 1 base and 3 bases respectively, with 9 bases between them. The CDR3 consists of 14 residues. CDR3 bases: TGTGCCAGCAGCTTAGTTAGGGGGGACTATGGCTACACCTTC. Translating it yields CASSLVRGDYGYTF. Variable domain in full (rest from reference TRBV7-2 and TRBJ1-2): GAGVSQSPSNKVTEKGKDVELRCDPISGHTALYWYRQSLGQGLEFLIYFQGNSAPDKSGLPSDRFSAERTGGSVSTLTIQRTQQEDSAVYLCASSLVRGDYGYTFGSGTRLTVV.

The genes are TRBV5-1 and TRBJ1-1; 8 bases agree with TRBD1. The junction had 9 bases not matched to a gene; V was cut back by 7 bases and J by 4 bases. This CDR3 has 14 amino acids. Per germline, CDR1 SGHRS and CDR2 YFSETQ. The CDR3 spells CASRQGSKGTEAFF. Here the CDR3 DNA reads TGCGCCAGCCGACAGGGGAGCAAGGGCACTGAAGCTTTCTTT.

This chain uses TRBV12-3 or TRBV12-4 with TRBJ2-1; possibly TRBD2 for D (5 bases). The DNA end favors TRBJ2-7, so the J call may be wrong. The CDR3 spans 14 residues. DNA of the CDR3: TGTGCCAGGGAGGACTCGACTCCCTACAATGAGCAGTACTTC. Encoded protein: CAREDSTPYNEQYF.

This clonotype has only a few counts. DNA for the CDR3: TGTGCCAGCAGCCAAGACACTAGCGGGGGGGGTGAGCAGTACTTC. This encodes CASSQDTSGGGEQYF. The rearrangement uses TRBV4-2 and TRBJ2-4, with 13 bases identical to TRBD2. V was clipped by 0 bases and J by 13 bases; unmatched bases: 6. Germline CDR1 reads LGHNA; CDR2 reads YNFKEQ. The CDR3 extends over 15 amino acids.

The V and J genes are TRBV27 and TRBJ2-1; 12 nucleotides line up with TRBD2. This CDR3 contains 17 residues. The trim removed 5 bases at V and 4 bases at J, leaving 9 bases unmatched. Germline V gene sequence: CDR1 MNHEY, CDR2 SMNVEV (reference sequence). CDR3 sequence: CASSPPFTSGGYNEQFF. The CDR3 DNA reads TGTGCCAGCAGTCCTCCCTTCACTAGCGGGGGGTACAATGAGCAGTTCTTC.

This clonotype was found a few times. This chain uses TRBV2 with TRBJ1-2, with unresolved D. Germline V CDR1 and CDR2: SNHLY, FYNNEI. The V end lost 0 bases, the J end lost 6 bases, and 8 bases lay between the germline ends. The CDR3 runs to 13 residues. The CDR3 sequence: CASSEAKGHGYTF. As DNA, the CDR3 is TGTGCCAGCAGTGAAGCGAAAGGGCATGGCTACACCTTC.

The CDR3 coding sequence is TGCGCCAGCAGTGATGGTGGGACAGGGGGCGCCGAGCAGTACTTC. It yields the protein CASSDGGTGGAEQYF. The rearrangement uses TRBV5-1 and TRBJ2-7, with TRBD1 matching 12 bases. Per germline, CDR1 SGHRS and CDR2 YFSETQ. V trimming: 5 bases; J trimming: 6 bases; junction bases outside the gene matches: 9. This CDR3 spans 15 amino acids.

This clonotype was seen only a few times. The rearrangement links TRBV6-5 to TRBJ2-7; TRBD1 or TRBD2 may be the D gene (5 bases each). The J call may be faulty, since TRBJ2-5 better matches the DNA end. Germline V gene data show CDR1 as MNHEY and CDR2 as SVGAGI. The CDR3 consists of 15 residues. The CDR3 sequence: CASSYSTLGVETQYF. DNA for the CDR3: TGTGCCAGCAGTTACTCGACTTTGGGGGTGGAGACCCAGTACTTC.

This chain uses TRBV28 with TRBJ2-1; the match to TRBD2 covers 12 bases. The CDR3 runs 17 residues. Germline CDR1 reads MDHEN; CDR2 reads SYDVKM. J lost 14 bases, V lost 5 bases, and 19 bases had no gene match. The CDR3 coding sequence is TGTGCCAGCAGTCCTCCGATAGGGACTAGCGGGTCGTCAAGGGAGTTCTTC. It encodes CASSPPIGTSGSSREFF.

The DNA for the CDR3 is TGTGCCAGCACCCTATGGGGACAGCAGTACGAGCAGTACTTC. This codes for CASTLWGQQYEQYF. The chain carries TRBV3-1 and TRBJ2-5; 7 positions match TRBD1. The J call may be mistaken, given a closer DNA end match to TRBJ2-7. Germline CDR1 reads LGHDT; CDR2 reads YNNKEL (reference sequence). This CDR3 region has 14 residues.

This clonotype has just a few counts. J is TRBJ2-3 and V is TRBV2; D gene ambiguous. Germline lookup yields CDR1 SNHLY and CDR2 FYNNEI. The CDR3 is 10 amino acids. With 6 bases removed from V and 8 bases from J, the gap between germline ends came to 6 bases. CDR3 residues: CASRPGTQYF. In nucleotides, the CDR3 is TGTGCCAGCAGACCCGGTACGCAGTATTTT.

Regarding this clonotype: A read error is likely, as this CDR3 ends without the conserved phenylalanine or tryptophan. The J gene is TRBJ2-1, the V gene TRBV12-5, with D unclear. Trimming removed 1 base from V and 9 bases from J, with 10 bases in between. Germline-derived CDR1 and CDR2 are LGHNT and FRNRAP. There are 13 residues in the CDR3. CDR3 in DNA: TGTGCTAGTGGTTTGGGTGACGGTCGTGAGCAGTTCTCC. Translation gives CASGLGDGREQFS.